The 15 T cell receptor beta chains below come from one sample, sequenced in a study of early T cells in non-severe SARS-CoV-2 infection. TCRdb recomputed calls from the 5' RACE reads with MiXCR, one row per CDR3 protein. Of tens of thousands of distinct CDR3 sequences listed, 12% are singletons. Input material: whole blood. The receptors derive from an adult who was a healthcare worker with PCR-confirmed SARS-CoV-2 infection or an uninfected control (not recorded which).

This clonotype was detected a few times. The V gene is TRBV19, the J gene TRBJ1-2, with D uncertain. V was cut by 5 bases and J by 4 bases, with 11 bases left in between. This CDR3 is 13 amino acids long. Germline values: CDR1 LNHDA, CDR2 SQIVND (reference sequence). CDR3 sequence (DNA): TGTGCCAGTAGTCGCACAGACCTCTATGGCTACACCTTC. It codes for CASSRTDLYGYTF. Together with reference TRBV19 and TRBJ1-2, the CDR3 gives the full variable domain: DGGITQSPKYLFRKEGQNVTLSCEQNLNHDAMYWYRQDPGQGLRLIYYSQIVNDFQKGDIAEGYSVSREKKESFPLTVTSAQKNPTAFYLCASSRTDLYGYTFGSGTRLTVV.

This clonotype showed up many times. The chain combines TRBV28 with TRBJ1-5, with TRBD1 identical over 9 bases. Trimming removed 6 bases from V and 12 bases from J; junction bases left unmatched: 12. Germline lookup yields CDR1 MDHEN and CDR2 SYDVKM. The CDR3 covers 14 residues. The CDR3 DNA sequence: TGTGCCAGCAGCACCGCCCGACAGGGGGGCCTCCAGCATTTT. It codes for CASSTARQGGLQHF.

This chain connects TRBV20-1 to TRBJ2-3; TRBD2 agrees at 8 bases. The CDR3 totals 18 residues. Trimming removed 6 bases from V and 0 bases from J; junction bases left unmatched: 17. CDR1 is DFQATT, CDR2 SNEGSKA, per germline (reference sequence). Written as DNA, the CDR3 is TGCAGTGCCCAAGGAGGTCTAGCGGGTGCCCCTAGCACAGATACGCAGTATTTT. Its protein is CSAQGGLAGAPSTDTQYF.

This clonotype was counted only a few times. In DNA form, the CDR3 reads TGTGCCTGGATCGGGGGGAGCGGCACTGAAGCTTTCTTT. The encoded protein is CAWIGGSGTEAFF. The chain joins TRBV30 to TRBJ1-1; D possibly corresponds to TRBD1 (5 bases). V was cut by 4 bases and J by 4 bases, with 13 bases left in between. The germline gives CDR1 GTSNPN, CDR2 SVGIG (reference sequence). The CDR3 contains 13 residues.

This clonotype showed up just a few times. The chain carries TRBV19 and TRBJ2-3; D tentatively reads TRBD1 or TRBD2 (5 bases each). Germline values: CDR1 LNHDA, CDR2 SQIVND (reference sequence). Trimming cost V 5 bases and J 6 bases, with 18 bases left between them. The CDR3 length is 15 residues. The CDR3 here is CASSSRDPVADTQYF. DNA for the CDR3: TGTGCCAGTAGTTCCCGGGACCCCGTGGCTGATACGCAGTATTTT.

CDR3 nucleotide sequence: TGTGCCAGCAGTTTCCCGAGCGCCTCCTACGAGCAGTACTTC. It is translated as CASSFPSASYEQYF. The V gene is TRBV28, the J gene TRBJ2-7; D remains unclear. Germline lookup yields CDR1 MDHEN and CDR2 SYDVKM. The CDR3 loop spans 14 amino acids. V lost 3 bases and J lost 0, with 9 bases in between.

This clonotype was seen many times. This chain joins TRBV5-4 and TRBJ2-1; 10 positions match TRBD1. V was pared by 4 bases and J by 4 bases, with 5 bases of the junction left unmatched. The CDR3 extends over 15 amino acids. Per germline, CDR1 SGHNT and CDR2 YYREEE (reference sequence). This chain's CDR3 is CASSPGQGRYNEQFF. CDR3 DNA sequence: TGTGCCAGCAGCCCGGGACAGGGGCGATACAATGAGCAGTTCTTC.

There are a few counts of this clonotype. The chain recombines TRBV18 with TRBJ1-1; no definite D call. The germline V gene has CDR1 KGHSH and CDR2 LQKENI. Between the trimmed V and J ends, which lost 1 base and 8 bases, there was a span of 17 bases. This CDR3 comprises 15 residues. CDR3 amino acids: CASSPLNSKVPEAFF. DNA of the CDR3: TGTGCCAGCTCACCACTTAATTCTAAGGTCCCAGAAGCTTTCTTT.

The chain uses TRBV21-1 and TRBJ1-1. TRBV21-1 is an annotated pseudogene. CDR3 size: 14 residues. The CDR3 region is CASSNLRPRAEAFF. The CDR3 DNA reads TGTGCCAGCAGCAATTTACGGCCGAGGGCTGAAGCTTTCTTT.

Ten or more counts support this clonotype. The genes are TRBV27 and TRBJ1-5; D is undetermined. Germline V gene lookup returns CDR1 MNHEY and CDR2 SMNVEV (reference sequence). The CDR3 runs 12 residues. Trimming took 3 bases from V and 7 from J, leaving 7 bases between them. CDR3 coding DNA: TGTGCCAGCAGTTTGTTGGGGCAGCCCCAGCATTTT. Amino acid sequence: CASSLLGQPQHF.

This chain links TRBV2 with TRBJ2-1; D is perhaps TRBD2 (6 bases). The length of the CDR3 is 14 residues. Deletions cut 8 bases from V and 2 bases from J, with 13 bases between. Germline loops: CDR1 SNHLY, CDR2 FYNNEI. CDR3 residues: CASRRVATYNEQFF. CDR3 sequence (DNA): TGTGCCAGCCGGAGGGTGGCCACCTACAATGAGCAGTTCTTC.

The chain joins TRBV5-4 to TRBJ2-1; D possibly corresponds to TRBD1 (6 bases). Germline CDR1 is SGHNT and CDR2 is YYREEE (reference sequence). This CDR3 region has 14 residues. With 0 bases removed from V and 3 bases from J, the gap between germline ends came to 7 bases. The CDR3 DNA follows: TGTGCCAGCAGCTTGGAGACAGGCTACAATGAGCAGTTCTTC. It translates to CASSLETGYNEQFF.

The chain combines TRBV5-1 with TRBJ2-5; TRBD1 matches 8 bases. Germline-derived CDR1 and CDR2 are SGHRS and YFSETQ. This CDR3 has 14 residues. V was clipped by 1 base and J by 5 bases; unmatched bases: 4. In nucleotides, the CDR3 is TGCGCCAGCAGCTTGCAGGGGGCCGTTGAGACCCAGTACTTC. Its protein product is CASSLQGAVETQYF.

This clonotype was picked up many times. The chain uses TRBV11-2 and TRBJ2-3; 8 bases fit TRBD2. The CDR3 sequence is 16 residues long. Germline-derived CDR1 and CDR2 are SGHAT and FQNNGV. V was clipped by 1 base and J by 6 bases; unmatched bases: 9. Here the CDR3 DNA reads TGTGCCAGCAGCTTAGGATACGCGGGGGGTCAGGATACGCAGTATTTT. Its translation is CASSLGYAGGQDTQYF. Supplemented by reference TRBV11-2 and TRBJ2-3, the full variable domain reads EAGVAQSPRYKIIEKRQSVAFWCNPISGHATLYWYQQILGQGPKLLIQFQNNGVVDDSQLPKDRFSAERLKGVDSTLKIQPAKLEDSAVYLCASSLGYAGGQDTQYFGPGTRLTVL.

This clonotype was observed many times. The J gene is TRBJ2-5, the V gene TRBV20-1; no clear D. V was pared by 3 bases and J by 1 base, with 9 bases between. CDR3 length: 13 residues. In germline, CDR1 is DFQATT, CDR2 SNEGSKA (reference sequence). This CDR3 reads CSASRVVQETQYF. In DNA form, the CDR3 reads TGCAGTGCTAGCCGTGTAGTCCAAGAGACCCAGTACTTC.